Sequencing of this TCR beta chain was carried out in a study of blood T cell repertoires in COVID-19. The overall study: Acute and convalescent COVID-19 specimens originated in the United States, Italy and Spain. PBMCs, B-cell-depleted T cells, or T cells provided the cDNA or gDNA that made up the material.

CDR3 size: 12 residues. V shed 2 bases, J shed 10 bases, and the junction held 4 bases outside the gene matches. Germline V gene data show CDR1 as SGHTA and CDR2 as FQGTGA. Original processing methods: It was from reference gene primer amplification that nucleated cell counts were estimated. Here immunoSEQ multiplex PCR was the method, and the copy in TCRdb shows in-frame clones only, minus some. That table furnishes V, J and clone size, whereas the DNA furnished D and trimming. The table includes tens of thousands of clones, roughly 87% detected once. The clonotype originates from a man older than 75 in a cohort sampled during active COVID-19. The J gene is TRBJ2-7, the V gene TRBV7-3, with 8 positions matching TRBD1. The source material was peripheral blood. CDR3 sequence reads: CASSLYQGAQYF. Written as DNA, the CDR3 is TGTGCCAGCAGCTTATACCAGGGGGCACAGTACTTC.